This record looks at one TCR beta chain sequence and its context. The record originates from a study of T cell changes during pregnancy in multiple sclerosis. The CDR3 sequence is 15 residues long. The germline V gene has CDR1 LNHNV and CDR2 YYDKDF (reference sequence). Losses at the gene ends were 5 bases for V and 1 base for J; bases not matched to a gene: 3. TCRdb keeps only in-frame clones here, not all; method: immunoSEQ multiplex PCR. The top ten hold approximately 1.5% of the sample, which has some 110,000 clones, approximately 90% seen once. This TCR came from a female donor with multiple sclerosis, enrolled in a pregnancy study. This specimen consisted of peripheral blood, obtained in the third trimester of pregnancy. The chain links TRBV15 to TRBJ2-1; 9 positions agree with TRBD2. The CDR3 DNA reads TGTGCCACCAGCGAGACTAGCGGTTCCTACAATGAGCAGTTCTTC. As protein: CATSETSGSYNEQFF.